The next 8 T cell receptor beta chains were all read from a single sample in a study of lymphopenia after photon versus proton radiotherapy. Profiled with immunoSEQ multiplex PCR; TCRdb holds only in-frame clones, not every one. The table shows around 6,800 clones, with more than 75% occurring only once. The source was peripheral blood, collected from a patient treated with photon-based radiotherapy. The source of these receptors is a young man with gastric cancer.

The CDR3 sequence: CASSLGTSGTFTDTQYF. The CDR3 coding sequence is TGTGCCAGCAGCTTGGGGACTAGCGGGACGTTCACAGATACGCAGTATTTT. The rearrangement uses TRBV5-6 and TRBJ2-3; 12 nucleotides match TRBD2. CDR3 size: 17 residues. CDR1 is SGHDT, CDR2 YYEEEE, per germline. The trim removed 0 bases at V and 2 bases at J, leaving 4 bases unmatched.

A few counts support this clone. The rearrangement links TRBV28 to TRBJ2-5; TRBD1 matches at 8 bases. J lost 6 bases, V lost 5 bases, and 8 bases had no gene match. This CDR3 contains 14 residues. CDR1 MDHEN and CDR2 SYDVKM come from the germline V gene. The CDR3 bases are TGTGCCAGCAGTCGCGGACAGGGAAGACAGACCCAGTACTTC. This translates into CASSRGQGRQTQYF.

This clone was counted once. This sequence joins TRBV28 and TRBJ1-1, with TRBD1 as a possible D gene (6 bases). V shed 7 bases and J shed 9 bases, with 21 bases lying between them. Germline CDR1 is MDHEN and CDR2 is SYDVKM. The CDR3 is made up of 14 amino acids. The CDR3 loop reads CASNSVRGGLKAFF. As DNA, the CDR3 is TGTGCCAGCAATTCCGTCAGGGGAGGGCTTAAAGCTTTCTTT.

This chain uses TRBV6-1 with TRBJ2-7, with TRBD1 as a possible D gene (6 bases). CDR1 and CDR2 (germline): MNHNS, SASEGT. V gave up 5 bases and J gave up 3 bases, with 14 bases separating them. There are 14 residues in the CDR3. The CDR3 coding sequence is TGTGCCAGCAGTTCCAGGACAGAGATCTACGAGCAGTACTTC. Protein: CASSSRTEIYEQYF.

The V and J genes are TRBV5-1 and TRBJ2-4; D call uncertain. CDR1 and CDR2 from the germline V gene are SGHRS and YFSETQ. The CDR3 consists of 14 residues. V lost 0 bases and J lost 4, with 8 bases in between. The CDR3 nucleotides are TGCGCCAGCAGCTTGGGGCATGGAAAAAACATTCAGTACTTC. Its protein is CASSLGHGKNIQYF.

This clone is large in the sample. This chain joins TRBV9 and TRBJ1-5; no firm D call. Germline CDR1 reads SGDLS; CDR2 reads YYNGEE. This CDR3 has 12 amino acids. Between the trimmed V and J ends, which lost 3 bases and 7 bases, there was a span of 8 bases. CDR3 bases: TGTGCCAGCAGCGGACTGAACCAGCCCCAGCATTTT. This sequence encodes CASSGLNQPQHF.

The V gene is TRBV15, the J gene TRBJ2-2, with 12 nucleotides matching TRBD2. V dropped 0 bases and J dropped 0; count of bases not matched to a gene: 5. This CDR3 has 19 residues. Germline loops: CDR1 LNHNV, CDR2 YYDKDF (reference sequence). In DNA form, the CDR3 reads TGTGCCACCAGCAGAGATACGGGGACTAGCGGGCCGAACACCGGGGAGCTGTTTTTT. Its protein is CATSRDTGTSGPNTGELFF.

The sample holds one count of this clone. This chain joins TRBV28 and TRBJ2-3, with 7 bases fitting TRBD2. The CDR3 is 15 amino acids. Germline values: CDR1 MDHEN, CDR2 SYDVKM. V dropped 6 bases and J dropped 2; count of bases not matched to a gene: 8. CDR3 coding DNA: TGTGCCAGCAGCCCCCCTAGCGGACTCACAGATACGCAGTATTTT. It specifies CASSPPSGLTDTQYF.